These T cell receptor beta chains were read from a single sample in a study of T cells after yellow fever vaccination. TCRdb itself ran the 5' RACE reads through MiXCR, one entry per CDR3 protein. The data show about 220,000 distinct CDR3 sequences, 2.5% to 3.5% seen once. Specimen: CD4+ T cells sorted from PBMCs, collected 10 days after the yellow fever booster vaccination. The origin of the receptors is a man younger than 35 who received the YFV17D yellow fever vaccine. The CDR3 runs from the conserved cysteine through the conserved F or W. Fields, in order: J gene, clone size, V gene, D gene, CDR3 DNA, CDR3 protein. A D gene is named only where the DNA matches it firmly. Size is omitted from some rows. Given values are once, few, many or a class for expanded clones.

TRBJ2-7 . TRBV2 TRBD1 TGTGCCAGCAGTGGTCCGGGACAGAATTCCTACGAGCAGTACTTC CASSGPGQNSYEQYF
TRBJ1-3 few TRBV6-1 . TGTGCCAGCAGCGACAGACTAAGGCGGTTGTACACCATATATTTT CASSDRLRRLYTIYF
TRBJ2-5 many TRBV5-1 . TGCGCCAGCAGCTCCCTGAGTAGCCGAGAGACCCAGTACTTC CASSSLSSRETQYF
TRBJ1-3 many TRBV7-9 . TGTGCCGCAGGGGACTCTGGAAACACCATATATTTT CAAGDSGNTIYF
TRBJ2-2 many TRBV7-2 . TGTGCCAGCAGCTTTTCGTTAACAACCGGGGAGCTGTTTTTT CASSFSLTTGELFF
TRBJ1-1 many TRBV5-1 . TGCGCCAGCAGCTGGGACGGAGAGAACACTGAAGCTTTCTTT CASSWDGENTEAFF
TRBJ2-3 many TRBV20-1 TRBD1 TGCAGTGCTTCCTGGACAGGGAGCCCAGATACGCAGTATTTT CSASWTGSPDTQYF
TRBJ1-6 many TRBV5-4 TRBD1 TGTGCCAGCAGCGTTGGGTGGGACAGGGGTTCACCCCTCCACTTT CASSVGWDRGSPLHF
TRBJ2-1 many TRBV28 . TGTGCCAGCAGTTCCAGCTCCTACAATGAGCAGTTCTTC CASSSSSYNEQFF
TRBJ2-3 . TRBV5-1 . TGCGCCAGCAGCACCCAGGGTGGGGAAGATACGCAGTATTTT CASSTQGGEDTQYF
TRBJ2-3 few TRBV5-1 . TGCGCCAGCAGCTTTTGGCTTCCACCTAGCACAGATACGCAGTATTTT CASSFWLPPSTDTQYF
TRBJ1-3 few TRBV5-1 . TGCGCCAGCAGTCTGGACACTGCGGGAAACACCATATATTTT CASSLDTAGNTIYF
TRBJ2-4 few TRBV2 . TGTGCCAGCAGTGAAACGGCAATTGGGCTAGCCAAAAACATTCAGTACTTC CASSETAIGLAKNIQYF
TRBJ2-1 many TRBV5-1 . TGCGCCAGCAGCTTGGACGCCTTGAGCTCCTACAATGAGCAGTTCTTC CASSLDALSSYNEQFF
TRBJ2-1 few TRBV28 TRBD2 TGTGCCAGCAGTTCTGCCGGACTAGCGGGGCGGAATGAGCAGTTCTTC CASSSAGLAGRNEQFF
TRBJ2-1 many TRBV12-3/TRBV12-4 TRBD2 TGTGCCAGCAGTTTCACCATACTAGCGGGGGAGTACAATGAGCAGTTCTTC CASSFTILAGEYNEQFF
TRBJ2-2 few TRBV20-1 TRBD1 TGCAGTGCTACCTCCGGGACAGGGGTCGGGGAGCTGTTTTTT CSATSGTGVGELFF
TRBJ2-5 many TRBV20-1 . TGCAGTGCCCGGATGGCAGAGACCCAGTACTTC CSARMAETQYF
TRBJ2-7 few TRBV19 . TGTGCCAGTAGTATAGCATCCGGGACAATTTCGGGCGAGCAGTACTTC CASSIASGTISGEQYF
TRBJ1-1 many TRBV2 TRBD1 TGTGCCAGCATTAGTGACAGGGGGCTAGGTGAAGCTTTCTTT CASISDRGLGEAFF
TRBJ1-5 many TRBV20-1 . TGCAGTGCCCATACCTACAGGGTCAGCAATCAGCCCCAGCATTTT CSAHTYRVSNQPQHF
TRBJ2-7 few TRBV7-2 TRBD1 TGTGCCAGCAGCACACTAATAGGGGGCCGGTACGAGCAGTACTTC CASSTLIGGRYEQYF
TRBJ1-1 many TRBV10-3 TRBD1 TGTGCCATCACCGAGGTGGGACAGGGTGAAGCTTTCTTT CAITEVGQGEAFF
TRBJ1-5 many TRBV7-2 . TGTGCCAGCAGCCGGGCCAGGGATGGTCAGCCCCAGCATTTT CASSRARDGQPQHF
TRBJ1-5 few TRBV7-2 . TGTGCCAGCAGCCTGTCGACGGTACAGCCCCAGCATTTT CASSLSTVQPQHF
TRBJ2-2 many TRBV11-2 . TGTGCCAGCAGCGCCGACTTCCTATTGGCCGGGGAGCTGTTTTTT CASSADFLLAGELFF
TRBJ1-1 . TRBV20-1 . TGCAGTGCGGCACGCTATCGGGGTACTGAAGCTTTCTTT CSAARYRGTEAFF
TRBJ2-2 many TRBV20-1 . TGCAGTGCTAGAGATCGCATTACCGGGGAGCTGTTTTTT CSARDRITGELFF
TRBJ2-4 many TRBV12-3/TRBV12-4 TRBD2 TGTGCCAGCAGTTTACCGGGGGGATTCGCCAAAAACATTCAGTACTTC CASSLPGGFAKNIQYF
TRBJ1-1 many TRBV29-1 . TGCAGCGTTTGCGGTAGGGACACTGAAGCTTTCTTT CSVCGRDTEAFF
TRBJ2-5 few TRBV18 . TGTGCCAGCTCAAGCACCGTAGGGTCAGAGACCCAGTACTTC CASSSTVGSETQYF
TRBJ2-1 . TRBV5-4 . TGTGCCAGCAGCACGGGGGTCGGGGGGCGCGGTTTTGGTGAGCAGTTCTTC CASSTGVGGRGFGEQFF
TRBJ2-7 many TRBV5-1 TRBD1 TGCGCCAGCAGCCTCCGACAGGGGCAAAACTACGAGCAGTACTTC CASSLRQGQNYEQYF
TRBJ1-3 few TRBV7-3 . TGTGCCAGCAGCTTAGATGGAATCAACTCTGGAAACACCATATATTTT CASSLDGINSGNTIYF
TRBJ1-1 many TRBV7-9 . TGTGCCAGCAGGGCGCGGAGCGCTGAAGCTTTCTTT CASRARSAEAFF
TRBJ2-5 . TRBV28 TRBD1 TGTGCCAGCAGTTCTACAGGGGGCGCTTTCTTGGAGACCCAGTACTTC CASSSTGGAFLETQYF
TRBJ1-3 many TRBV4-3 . TGCGCCAGCAGCCAAGATCGGGGAGAAGGAAACACCATATATTTT CASSQDRGEGNTIYF
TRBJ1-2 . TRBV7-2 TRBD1 TGTGCCAGCAGCTTGGGGACAGGCTCCTTCTATGGCTACACCTTC CASSLGTGSFYGYTF
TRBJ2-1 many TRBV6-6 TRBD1 TGTGCCAGCAGGGACAGGTACAATGAGCAGTTCTTC CASRDRYNEQFF
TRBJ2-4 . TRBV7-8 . TGTGCCAGCAGCACCTCCGGGACTCAGGGGAACATTCAGTACTTC CASSTSGTQGNIQYF
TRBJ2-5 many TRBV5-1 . TGCGCCAGCAGCTTGGAGGGTATACAGTACTTC CASSLEGIQYF
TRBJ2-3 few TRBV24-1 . TGTGCCACCGGAGGGACTTTTAGCACAGATACGCAGTATTTT CATGGTFSTDTQYF
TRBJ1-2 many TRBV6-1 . TGTGCCAGCAGTGCCCAGGGTTTCGGCGGCTACACCTTC CASSAQGFGGYTF
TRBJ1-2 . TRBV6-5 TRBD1 TGTGCCAGCAGTTCATCGTACAGGGGCTATGGCTACACCTTC CASSSSYRGYGYTF
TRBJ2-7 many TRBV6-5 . TGTGCCAGCAGACGGGACCGAGGGAGCTCCTACGAGCAGTACTTC CASRRDRGSSYEQYF
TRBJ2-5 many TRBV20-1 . TGCAGTGCTAGGGACAGTAACAAAGAGACCCAGTACTTC CSARDSNKETQYF
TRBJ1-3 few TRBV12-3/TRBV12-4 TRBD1 TGTGCCAGCAACCGGGACAGGGCGCAGGGAAACACCATATATTTT CASNRDRAQGNTIYF
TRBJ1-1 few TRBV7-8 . TGTGCCAGCAGCTTAGCCAGGTGGGGCGGCACTGAAGCTTTCTTT CASSLARWGGTEAFF
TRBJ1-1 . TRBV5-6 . TGTGCCAGCAGCTGGGCAGTGAACACTGAAGCTTTCTTT CASSWAVNTEAFF
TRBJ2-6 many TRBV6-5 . TGTGCCAGCAGTTACTCGTGGCAGATCTCTGGGGCCAACGTCCTGACTTTC CASSYSWQISGANVLTF
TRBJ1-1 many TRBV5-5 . TGTGCCAGCAGCTCTCCGGGGGGTGTAGGCACTGAAGCTTTCTTT CASSSPGGVGTEAFF
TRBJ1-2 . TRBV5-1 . TGCGCCAGCAGCCCCGGACAGAAGAGTTTAGCTAACTATGGCTACACCTTC CASSPGQKSLANYGYTF